This T cell receptor (beta chain) is from a study of blood T cell repertoires in COVID-19. For the study at large: Specimens from acute and convalescent COVID-19 originated in the United States, Italy and Spain.

The data were produced by immunoSEQ multiplex PCR, yet TCRdb's version contains in-frame clones alone and is incomplete. The table shows hundreds of thousands of clones, with around 90% occurring only once. The sequencing sample was made of PBMCs or T cells enriched from blood (not recorded which). This TCR derives from a woman aged 18 to 35 who had recovered from COVID-19.

The CDR3 here is CAISGGGDSEKLFF. The DNA of the CDR3 is TGTGCCATCAGTGGAGGGGGTGACAGTGAAAAACTGTTTTTT. V gene TRBV10-3 combines with J gene TRBJ1-4, with D maybe TRBD1 (6 bases). CDR1 is ENHRY, CDR2 SYGVKD, per germline. This CDR3 comprises 14 residues. Trimming took off 4 bases at V and 7 bases at J, with 13 bases between the two ends.